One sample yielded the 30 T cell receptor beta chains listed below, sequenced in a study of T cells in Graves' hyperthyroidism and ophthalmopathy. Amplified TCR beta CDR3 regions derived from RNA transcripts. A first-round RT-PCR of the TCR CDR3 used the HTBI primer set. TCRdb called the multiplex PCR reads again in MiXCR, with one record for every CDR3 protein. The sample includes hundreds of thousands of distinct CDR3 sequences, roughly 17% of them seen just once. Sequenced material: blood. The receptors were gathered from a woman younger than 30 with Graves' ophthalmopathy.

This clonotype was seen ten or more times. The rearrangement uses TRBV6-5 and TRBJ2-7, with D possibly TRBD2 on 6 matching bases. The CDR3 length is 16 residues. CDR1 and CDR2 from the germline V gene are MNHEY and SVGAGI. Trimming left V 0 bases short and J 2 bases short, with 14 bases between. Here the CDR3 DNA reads TGTGCCAGCAGTTACTCTGGACGGGAGTTGGCCTACGAGCAGTACTTC. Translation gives CASSYSGRELAYEQYF.

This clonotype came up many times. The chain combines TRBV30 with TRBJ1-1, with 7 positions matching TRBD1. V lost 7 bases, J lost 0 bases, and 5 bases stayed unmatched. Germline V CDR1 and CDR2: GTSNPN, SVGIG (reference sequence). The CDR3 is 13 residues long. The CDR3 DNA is TGTGCCTCTGCCGGGACAGTGAACACTGAAGCTTTCTTT. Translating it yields CASAGTVNTEAFF.

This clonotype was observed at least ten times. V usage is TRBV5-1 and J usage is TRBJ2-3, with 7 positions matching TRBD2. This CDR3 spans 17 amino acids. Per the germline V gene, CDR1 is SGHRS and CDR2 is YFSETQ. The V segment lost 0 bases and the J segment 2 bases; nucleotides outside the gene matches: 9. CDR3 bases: TGCGCCAGCAGCTTGGTGCCCAGCGGGGTCGTCACAGATACGCAGTATTTT. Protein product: CASSLVPSGVVTDTQYF. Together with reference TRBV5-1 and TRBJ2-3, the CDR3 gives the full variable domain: KAGVTQTPRYLIKTRGQQVTLSCSPISGHRSVSWYQQTPGQGLQFLFEYFSETQRNKGNFPGRFSGRQFSNSRSEMNVSTLELGDSALYLCASSLVPSGVVTDTQYFGPGTRLTVL.

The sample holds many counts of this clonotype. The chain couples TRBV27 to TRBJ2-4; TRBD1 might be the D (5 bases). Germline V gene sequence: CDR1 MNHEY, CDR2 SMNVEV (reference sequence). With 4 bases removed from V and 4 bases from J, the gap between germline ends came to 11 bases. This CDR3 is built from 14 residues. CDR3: CASSWGSTKNIQYF. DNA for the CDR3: TGTGCCAGCAGTTGGGGCAGTACAAAAAACATTCAGTACTTC.

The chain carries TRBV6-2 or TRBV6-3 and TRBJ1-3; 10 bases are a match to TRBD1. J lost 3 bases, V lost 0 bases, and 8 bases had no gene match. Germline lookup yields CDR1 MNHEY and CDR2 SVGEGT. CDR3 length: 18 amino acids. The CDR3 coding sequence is TGTGCCAGCAGTTACTCCCGAACCGACAGGGGGCTTGGAAACACCATATATTTT. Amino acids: CASSYSRTDRGLGNTIYF.

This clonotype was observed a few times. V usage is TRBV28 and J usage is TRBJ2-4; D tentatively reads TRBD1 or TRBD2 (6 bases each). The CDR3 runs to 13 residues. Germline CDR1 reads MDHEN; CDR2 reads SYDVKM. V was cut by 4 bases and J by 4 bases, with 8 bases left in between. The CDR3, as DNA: TGTGCCAGCAGTTGGGGGGCTAAAAACATTCAGTACTTC. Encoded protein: CASSWGAKNIQYF.

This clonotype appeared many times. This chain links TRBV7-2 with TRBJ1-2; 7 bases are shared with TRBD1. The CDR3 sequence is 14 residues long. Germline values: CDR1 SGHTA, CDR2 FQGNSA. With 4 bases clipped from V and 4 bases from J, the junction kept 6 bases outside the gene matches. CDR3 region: CASSSVRDSYGYTF. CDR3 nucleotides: TGTGCCAGCAGCTCAGTGCGGGACAGCTATGGCTACACCTTC.

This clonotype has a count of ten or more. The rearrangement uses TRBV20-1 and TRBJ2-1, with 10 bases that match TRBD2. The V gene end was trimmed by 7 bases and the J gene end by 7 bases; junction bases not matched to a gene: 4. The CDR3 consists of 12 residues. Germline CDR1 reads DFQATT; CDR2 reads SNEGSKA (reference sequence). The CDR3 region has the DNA TGCAGTGGAAGCGGGGGGGAGAATGAGCAGTTCTTC. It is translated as CSGSGGENEQFF.

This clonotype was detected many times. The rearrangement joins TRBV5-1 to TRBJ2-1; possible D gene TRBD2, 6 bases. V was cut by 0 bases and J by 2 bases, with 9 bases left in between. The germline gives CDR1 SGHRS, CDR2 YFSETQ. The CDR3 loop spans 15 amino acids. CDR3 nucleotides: TGCGCCAGCAGCTTGGATCTAGCGCCCTACAATGAGCAGTTCTTC. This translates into CASSLDLAPYNEQFF.

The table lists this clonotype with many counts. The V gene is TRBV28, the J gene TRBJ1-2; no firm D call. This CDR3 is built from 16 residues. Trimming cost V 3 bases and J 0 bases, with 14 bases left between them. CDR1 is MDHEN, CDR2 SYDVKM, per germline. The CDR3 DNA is TGTGCCAGCAGTTTCCGTTCTGGCGCAGCTAACTATGGCTACACCTTC. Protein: CASSFRSGAANYGYTF.

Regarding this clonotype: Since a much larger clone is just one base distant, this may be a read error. CDR3 coding DNA: TGTGCCAGCAGTTCTCTCGGGACAGGGGGCGCGAGCAATCAGCCCCAGCATTTT. This encodes CASSSLGTGGASNQPQHF. This rearrangement joins TRBV28 to TRBJ1-5; 12 nucleotides line up with TRBD1. The germline CDR1 and CDR2 sequences are MDHEN and SYDVKM. This CDR3 is 18 amino acids long. Losses at the gene ends were 4 bases for V and 1 base for J; bases not matched to a gene: 8.

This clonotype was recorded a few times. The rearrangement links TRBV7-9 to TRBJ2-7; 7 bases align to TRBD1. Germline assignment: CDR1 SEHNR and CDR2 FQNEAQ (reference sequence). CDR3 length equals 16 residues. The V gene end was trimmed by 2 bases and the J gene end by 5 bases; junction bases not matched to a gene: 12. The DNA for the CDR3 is TGTGCCAGCAGCTTAACCGGGACAGTGGGTTTTGACGAGCAGTACTTC. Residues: CASSLTGTVGFDEQYF.

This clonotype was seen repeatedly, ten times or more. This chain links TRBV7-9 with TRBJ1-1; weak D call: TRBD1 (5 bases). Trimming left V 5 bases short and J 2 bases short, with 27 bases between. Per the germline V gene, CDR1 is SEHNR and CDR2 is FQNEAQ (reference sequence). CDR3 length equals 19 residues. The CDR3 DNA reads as TGTGCCAGCAGCCAAGATCATGAAGGAATGACAGATACCAACACTGAAGCTTTCTTT. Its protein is CASSQDHEGMTDTNTEAFF.

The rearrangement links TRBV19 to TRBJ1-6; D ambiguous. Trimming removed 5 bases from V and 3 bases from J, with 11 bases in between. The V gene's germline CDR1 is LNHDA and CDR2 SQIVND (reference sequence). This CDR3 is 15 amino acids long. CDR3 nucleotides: TGTGCCAGTAGTGGACCTCATGGCTATAATTCACCCCTCCACTTT. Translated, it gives CASSGPHGYNSPLHF.

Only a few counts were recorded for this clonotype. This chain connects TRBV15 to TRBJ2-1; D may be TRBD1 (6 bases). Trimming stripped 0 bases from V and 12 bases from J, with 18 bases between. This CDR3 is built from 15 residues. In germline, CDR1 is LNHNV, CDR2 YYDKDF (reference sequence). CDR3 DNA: TGTGCCACCAGCAGAGATCCAGGGGCCCCCTTTGGGCAGTTCTTC. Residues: CATSRDPGAPFGQFF.

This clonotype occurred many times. The CDR3 here is CSVTTGHMNTEAFF. For the CDR3, the DNA is TGCAGCGTTACGACAGGCCACATGAACACTGAAGCTTTCTTT. The rearrangement uses TRBV29-1 and TRBJ1-1, with D perhaps matching TRBD1 (6 bases). The V end lost 5 bases, the J end lost 0 bases, and 13 bases lay between the germline ends. Germline CDR1 and CDR2: SQVTM and ANQGSEA. This CDR3 comprises 14 residues.

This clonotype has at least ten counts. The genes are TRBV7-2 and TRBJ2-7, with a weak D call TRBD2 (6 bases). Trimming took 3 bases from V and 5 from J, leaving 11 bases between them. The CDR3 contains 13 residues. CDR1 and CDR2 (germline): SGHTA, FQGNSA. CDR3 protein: CASSFRRDHEQYF. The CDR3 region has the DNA TGTGCCAGCAGCTTTAGGCGGGATCACGAGCAGTACTTC. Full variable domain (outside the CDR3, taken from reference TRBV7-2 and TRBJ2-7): GAGVSQSPSNKVTEKGKDVELRCDPISGHTALYWYRQSLGQGLEFLIYFQGNSAPDKSGLPSDRFSAERTGGSVSTLTIQRTQQEDSAVYLCASSFRRDHEQYFGPGTRLTVT.

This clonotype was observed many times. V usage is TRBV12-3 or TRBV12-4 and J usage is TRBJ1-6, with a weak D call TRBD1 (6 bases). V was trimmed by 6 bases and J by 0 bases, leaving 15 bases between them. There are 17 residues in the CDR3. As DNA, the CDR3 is TGTGCCAGCAGCCCCGGGACATCTTTCTCCTATAATTCACCCCTCCACTTT. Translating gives CASSPGTSFSYNSPLHF.

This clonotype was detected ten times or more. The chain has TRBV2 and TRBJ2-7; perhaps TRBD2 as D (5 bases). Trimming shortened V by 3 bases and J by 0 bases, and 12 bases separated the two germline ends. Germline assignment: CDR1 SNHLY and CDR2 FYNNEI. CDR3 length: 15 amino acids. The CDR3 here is CASSDLLASSYEQYF. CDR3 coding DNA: TGTGCCAGCAGTGATCTCCTAGCCAGCTCCTACGAGCAGTACTTC.

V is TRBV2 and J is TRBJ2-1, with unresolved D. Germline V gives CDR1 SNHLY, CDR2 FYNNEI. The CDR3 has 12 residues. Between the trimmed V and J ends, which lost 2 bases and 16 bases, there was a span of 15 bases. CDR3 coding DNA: TGTGCCAGCAGTGAATATTCGTTGGTCGGCTTCTTC. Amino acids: CASSEYSLVGFF.

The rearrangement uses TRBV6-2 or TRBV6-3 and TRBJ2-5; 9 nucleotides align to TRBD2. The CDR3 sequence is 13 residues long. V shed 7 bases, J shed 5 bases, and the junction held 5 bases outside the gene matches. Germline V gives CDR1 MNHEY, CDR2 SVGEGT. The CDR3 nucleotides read TGTGCCAGCAATCGCGGGGGGGGTGAGACCCAGTACTTC. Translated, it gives CASNRGGGETQYF.

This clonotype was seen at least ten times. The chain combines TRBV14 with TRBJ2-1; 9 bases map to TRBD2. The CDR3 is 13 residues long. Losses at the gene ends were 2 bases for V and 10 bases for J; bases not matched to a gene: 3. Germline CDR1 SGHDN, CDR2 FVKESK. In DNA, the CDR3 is TGTGCCAGCAGCCAATTCCTAGCGGGAGAGCAGTTCTTC. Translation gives CASSQFLAGEQFF.

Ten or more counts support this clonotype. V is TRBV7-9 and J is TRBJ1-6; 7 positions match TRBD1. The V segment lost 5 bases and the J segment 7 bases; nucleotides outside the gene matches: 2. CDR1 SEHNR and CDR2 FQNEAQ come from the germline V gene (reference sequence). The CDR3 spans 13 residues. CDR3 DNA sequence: TGTGCCAGCAGCGGGACAGCAAATTCACCCCTCCACTTT. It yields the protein CASSGTANSPLHF.

The CDR3 here is CASSPRTGGGQPQHF. The CDR3 DNA sequence: TGTGCCAGCAGTCCCAGGACAGGGGGAGGTCAGCCCCAGCATTTT. The chain couples TRBV28 to TRBJ1-5; TRBD1 matches 10 bases. The CDR3 runs 15 residues. CDR1 is MDHEN and CDR2 is SYDVKM in the germline V gene. V was pared by 5 bases and J by 6 bases, with 7 bases of the junction left unmatched.

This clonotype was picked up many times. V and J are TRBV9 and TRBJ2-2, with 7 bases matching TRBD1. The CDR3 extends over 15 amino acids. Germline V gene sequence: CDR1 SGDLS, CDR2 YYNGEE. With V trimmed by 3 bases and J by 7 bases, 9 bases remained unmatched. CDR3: CASSDRQGSNGELFF. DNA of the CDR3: TGTGCCAGCAGCGACCGACAGGGAAGTAACGGGGAGCTGTTTTTT.

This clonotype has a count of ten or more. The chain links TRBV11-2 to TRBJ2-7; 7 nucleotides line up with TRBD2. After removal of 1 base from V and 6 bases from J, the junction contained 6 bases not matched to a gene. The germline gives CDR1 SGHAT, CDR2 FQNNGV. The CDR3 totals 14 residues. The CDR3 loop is CASSLGPGRAEQYF. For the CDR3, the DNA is TGTGCCAGCAGCTTAGGGCCAGGGAGGGCCGAGCAGTACTTC. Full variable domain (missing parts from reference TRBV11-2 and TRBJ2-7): EAGVAQSPRYKIIEKRQSVAFWCNPISGHATLYWYQQILGQGPKLLIQFQNNGVVDDSQLPKDRFSAERLKGVDSTLKIQPAKLEDSAVYLCASSLGPGRAEQYFGPGTRLTVT.

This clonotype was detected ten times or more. The CDR3 nucleotides are TGTGCCAGCAGGACTAGCGGACCCACAGATACGCAGTATTTT. It specifies CASRTSGPTDTQYF. This chain connects TRBV6-1 to TRBJ2-3; 9 bases are shared with TRBD2. Germline V gene data show CDR1 as MNHNS and CDR2 as SASEGT. Trimming cost V 6 bases and J 2 bases; bases outside gene matches: 3. The CDR3 extends over 14 amino acids.

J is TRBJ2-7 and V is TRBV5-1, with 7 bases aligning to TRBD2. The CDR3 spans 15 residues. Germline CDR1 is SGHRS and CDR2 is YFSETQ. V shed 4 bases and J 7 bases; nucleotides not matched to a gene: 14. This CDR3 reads CASSGSGTKGGEQYF. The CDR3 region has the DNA TGCGCCAGCAGCGGATCCGGGACTAAGGGAGGGGAGCAGTACTTC.

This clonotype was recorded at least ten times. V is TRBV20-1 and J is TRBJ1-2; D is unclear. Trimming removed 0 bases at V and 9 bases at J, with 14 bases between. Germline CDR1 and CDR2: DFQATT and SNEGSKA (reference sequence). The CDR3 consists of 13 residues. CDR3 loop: CSARDPGVPSYTF. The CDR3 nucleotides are TGCAGTGCTAGAGATCCCGGGGTCCCGAGCTACACCTTC.

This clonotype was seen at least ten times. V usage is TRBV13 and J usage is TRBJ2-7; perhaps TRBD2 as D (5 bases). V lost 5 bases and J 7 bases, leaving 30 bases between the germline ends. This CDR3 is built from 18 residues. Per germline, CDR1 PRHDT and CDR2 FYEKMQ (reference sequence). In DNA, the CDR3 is TGTGCCAGCAGCCCTTGGTATGTTCGGGAAGCGGCTTTTGGAGAGCAGTACTTC. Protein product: CASSPWYVREAAFGEQYF.